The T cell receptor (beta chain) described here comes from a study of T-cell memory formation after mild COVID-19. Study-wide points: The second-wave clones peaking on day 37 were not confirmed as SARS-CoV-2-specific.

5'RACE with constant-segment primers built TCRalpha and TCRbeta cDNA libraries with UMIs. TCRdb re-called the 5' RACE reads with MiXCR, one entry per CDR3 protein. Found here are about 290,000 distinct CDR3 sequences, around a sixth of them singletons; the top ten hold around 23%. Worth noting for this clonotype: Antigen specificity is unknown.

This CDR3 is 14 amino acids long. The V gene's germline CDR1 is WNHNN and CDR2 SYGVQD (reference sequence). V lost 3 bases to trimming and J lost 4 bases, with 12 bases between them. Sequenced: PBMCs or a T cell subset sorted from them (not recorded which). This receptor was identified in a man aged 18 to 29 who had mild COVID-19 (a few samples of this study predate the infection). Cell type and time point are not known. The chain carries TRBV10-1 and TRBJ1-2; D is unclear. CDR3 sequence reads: CASSESRSFYGYTF. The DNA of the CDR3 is TGCGCCAGCAGTGAATCCAGGAGCTTCTATGGCTACACCTTC.